This is a list of T cell receptor beta chains from one sample in a study of shared clonotypes between healthy human individuals. Measured with immunoSEQ multiplex PCR; TCRdb has only the in-frame clones, and not every one. The sample contains almost 750,000 clones, just under 75% of which appear only once. The sequencing input was memory CD4+ T cells sorted from blood. Every receptor here comes from a woman under 40 in good health. Each CDR3 is given with its conserved first and last residue. A D gene is named only where the DNA matches it firmly. The size field is filled for only some rows; it gives once, few, many or a size class.

TRBJ2-1 | TRBV5-6 | . | TRBD2 | 16 | CASSLVLASWDNEQFF | TGTGCCAGCAGCTTGGTACTAGCGAGCTGGGACAATGAGCAGTTCTTC
TRBJ1-1 | TRBV29-1 | . | . | 13 | CSVVSWKNTEAFF | TGCAGCGTTGTTTCTTGGAAGAACACTGAAGCTTTCTTT
TRBJ1-3 | TRBV7-6 | few | . | 17 | CASSPMGDRTSGNTIYF | TGTGCCAGCAGCCCTATGGGCGACAGAACCTCTGGAAACACCATATATTTT
TRBJ2-5 | TRBV5-1 | few | . | 14 | CASSFVGLQETQYF | TGCGCCAGCAGCTTCGTCGGACTACAAGAGACCCAGTACTTC
TRBJ2-1 | TRBV11-2 | . | . | 13 | CASSLVKYNEQFF | TGTGCCAGCAGCTTAGTAAAGTACAATGAGCAGTTCTTC
TRBJ2-5 | TRBV5-5 | . | . | 13 | CASSLRERQTQYF | TGTGCCAGCAGCTTGCGGGAGAGACAGACCCAGTACTTC
TRBJ2-1 | TRBV4-1 | . | . | 20 | CASSPDRPVSRDWHRGEQFF | TGCGCCAGCAGCCCCGACCGGCCGGTCAGCCGGGACTGGCATAGGGGTGAGCAGTTCTTC
TRBJ2-2 | TRBV28 | . | . | 16 | CASSLMARSNTGELFF | TGTGCCAGCAGTTTAATGGCACGTTCGAACACCGGGGAGCTGTTTTTT
TRBJ1-5 | TRBV4-1 | few | . | 13 | CASSPREGRPQHF | TGCGCCAGCAGCCCGAGGGAGGGACGGCCCCAGCATTTT
TRBJ2-7 | TRBV18 | many | TRBD2 | 14 | CASSTGTKGYEQYF | TGTGCCAGCTCAACCGGGACTAAAGGGTACGAGCAGTACTTC
TRBJ1-2 | TRBV4-1 | . | . | 16 | CASSQDRAGGDYGYTF | TGCGCCAGCAGCCAAGATCGGGCGGGCGGGGACTATGGCTACACCTTC
TRBJ2-1 | TRBV27 | once | TRBD2 | 15 | CASRILAGGVNEQFF | TGTGCCAGCAGAATCCTAGCGGGAGGCGTCAATGAGCAGTTCTTC
TRBJ1-2 | TRBV7-2 | few | . | 14 | CASSLLGGNYGYTF | TGTGCCAGCAGCTTATTGGGGGGTAACTATGGCTACACCTTC
TRBJ2-7 | TRBV29-1 | . | TRBD1 | 13 | CSVRTGETYEQYF | TGCAGCGTCAGGACAGGGGAGACCTACGAGCAGTACTTC
TRBJ1-1 | TRBV5-6 | . | TRBD1 | 14 | CASRSGQVGTEAFF | TGTGCCAGCAGATCGGGACAGGTGGGCACTGAAGCTTTCTTT
TRBJ2-7 | TRBV13 | few | . | 13 | CASSPPSSYEQYF | TGTGCCAGCAGCCCCCCCAGCAGCTACGAGCAGTACTTC
TRBJ2-7 | TRBV7-9 | once | TRBD2 | 17 | CASSFPTARGGAYEQYF | TGTGCCAGCAGCTTCCCCACGGCACGGGGGGGGGCCTACGAGCAGTACTTC
TRBJ2-3 | TRBV18 | . | TRBD1 | 17 | CASSSLGTGAHTDTQYF | TGTGCCAGCTCATCACTTGGGACAGGGGCGCACACAGATACGCAGTATTTT
TRBJ1-1 | TRBV2 | . | . | 15 | CASRRAGSPNTEAFF | TGTGCCAGCAGGAGGGCAGGTAGCCCGAACACTGAAGCTTTCTTT
TRBJ1-2 | TRBV5-4 | . | . | 13 | CASSPTANYGYTF | TGTGCCAGCAGCCCGACAGCTAACTATGGCTACACCTTC
TRBJ2-5 | TRBV6-1 | . | . | 14 | CASSEALAKETQYF | TGTGCCAGCAGTGAAGCCCTAGCTAAAGAGACCCAGTACTTC
TRBJ1-1 | TRBV5-1 | . | . | 14 | CASSPRGLNTEAFF | TGCGCCAGCAGCCCAAGAGGTTTGAACACTGAAGCTTTCTTT
TRBJ1-3 | TRBV25-1 | . | . | 13 | CASSVQSGNTIYF | TGTGCCAGCAGTGTACAGTCTGGAAACACCATATATTTT
TRBJ2-7 | TRBV7-9 | few | TRBD2 | 14 | CASSLGTSSYEQYF | TGTGCCAGCAGCTTAGGGACTAGCTCGTACGAGCAGTACTTC
TRBJ2-2 | TRBV5-1 | . | . | 16 | CASSLYRASNTGELFF | TGCGCCAGCAGCTTGTACAGGGCGTCGAACACCGGGGAGCTGTTTTTT
TRBJ2-2 | TRBV5-6 | . | . | 15 | CASSLLLDNTGELFF | TGTGCCAGCAGCTTATTACTAGATAACACCGGGGAGCTGTTTTTT
TRBJ2-7 | TRBV5-1 | . | . | 13 | CASSLGHLKEQYF | TGCGCCAGCAGCTTGGGACACCTCAAAGAGCAGTACTTC
TRBJ1-4 | TRBV2 | . | . | 13 | CASRGQANEKLFF | TGTGCCAGCCGGGGTCAGGCTAATGAAAAACTGTTTTTT
TRBJ2-7 | TRBV14 | . | . | 13 | CASSQDFAGEQYF | TGTGCCAGCAGCCAAGATTTTGCGGGCGAGCAGTACTTC
TRBJ2-3 | TRBV27 | . | . | 16 | CASSRVSWRGTDTQYF | TGTGCCAGCAGTCGGGTTAGCTGGAGGGGCACAGATACGCAGTATTTT
TRBJ2-7 | TRBV7-2 | . | TRBD2 | 15 | CASSPTSGRAQEQYF | TGTGCCAGCAGCCCTACTAGCGGGAGGGCCCAGGAGCAGTACTTC
TRBJ1-1 | TRBV7-9 | . | . | 14 | CASSPLLGRTEAFF | TGTGCCAGCAGCCCCCTATTGGGGCGCACTGAAGCTTTCTTT
TRBJ1-1 | TRBV19 | . | . | 15 | CASSIADPVRRGAFF | TGTGCCAGTAGTATAGCGGACCCGGTGAGGAGAGGAGCTTTCTTT
TRBJ1-5 | TRBV10-3 | . | . | 13 | CAISEGGGQPQHF | TGTGCCATCAGTGAGGGGGGCGGTCAGCCCCAGCATTTT
TRBJ1-3 | TRBV18 | . | TRBD1 | 17 | CASSPKTGGSSGNTIYF | TGTGCCAGCTCACCCAAGACAGGGGGTTCCTCTGGAAACACCATATATTTT
TRBJ1-1 | TRBV10-2 | few | . | 15 | CASSVNRLMNTEAFF | TGCGCCAGCAGTGTTAACAGACTTATGAACACTGAAGCTTTCTTT
TRBJ2-2 | TRBV6-5 | few | TRBD2 | 15 | CASSYASGSTGELFF | TGTGCCAGCAGTTACGCTAGCGGGAGTACCGGGGAGCTGTTTTTT
TRBJ1-1 | TRBV6-5 | . | TRBD1 | 14 | CASSSGTGGTEAFF | TGTGCCAGCAGTTCCGGGACAGGGGGCACTGAAGCTTTCTTT
TRBJ2-2 | TRBV7-8 | . | . | 16 | CASSFPPVGNTGELFF | TGTGCCAGCAGTTTCCCGCCGGTCGGGAACACCGGGGAGCTGTTTTTT
TRBJ2-5 | TRBV7-9 | . | . | 15 | CASSLGADFQETQYF | TGTGCCAGCAGCTTAGGTGCTGATTTTCAAGAGACCCAGTACTTC
TRBJ1-2 | TRBV27 | . | . | 14 | CASSASGTEYGYTF | TGTGCCAGCAGCGCATCCGGGACCGAGTATGGCTACACCTTC
TRBJ2-2 | TRBV4-1 | . | TRBD2 | 18 | CASSQPRLAVANTGELFF | TGCGCCAGCAGCCAACCCCGACTAGCGGTCGCGAACACCGGGGAGCTGTTTTTT
TRBJ2-7 | TRBV5-1 | . | . | 14 | CASSAATGTYEQYF | TGCGCCAGCAGCGCCGCTACCGGAACCTACGAGCAGTACTTC
TRBJ2-1 | TRBV5-1 | . | TRBD2 | 17 | CASSTTLAARSYNEQFF | TGCGCCAGCAGCACTACCCTAGCGGCCCGCTCCTACAATGAGCAGTTCTTC
TRBJ1-5 | TRBV28 | . | . | 13 | CASAGRATQPQHF | TGTGCCAGCGCGGGCAGGGCTACTCAGCCCCAGCATTTT
TRBJ2-1 | TRBV5-1 | few | . | 15 | CASSKDSSSYNEQFF | TGCGCCAGCAGTAAGGACTCGTCCTCCTACAATGAGCAGTTCTTC
TRBJ2-2 | TRBV7-8 | . | TRBD2 | 16 | CASSPRGTGNTGELFF | TGTGCCAGCAGCCCGCGGGGGACTGGGAACACCGGGGAGCTGTTTTTT
TRBJ2-5 | TRBV27 | . | TRBD2 | 16 | CASSRGLAGAVETQYF | TGTGCCAGCAGTAGGGGACTAGCGGGAGCGGTTGAGACCCAGTACTTC
TRBJ1-1 | TRBV18 | . | TRBD1 | 15 | CASGPGTELGTEAFF | TGTGCCAGCGGACCCGGGACAGAACTGGGCACTGAAGCTTTCTTT
TRBJ2-3 | TRBV6-6 | few | TRBD2 | 15 | CASRGLAGYTDTQYF | TGTGCCAGCAGGGGACTAGCGGGATACACAGATACGCAGTATTTT
TRBJ2-1 | TRBV5-4 | few | . | 15 | CASSLMAGADNEQFF | TGTGCCAGCAGCTTGATGGCGGGCGCGGACAATGAGCAGTTCTTC
TRBJ1-4 | TRBV19 | once | TRBD1 | 15 | CASSFPGTGAEKLFF | TGTGCCAGTAGTTTTCCCGGGACAGGGGCCGAAAAACTGTTTTTT
TRBJ1-4 | TRBV5-4 | . | TRBD1 | 14 | CASSFGTVEEKLFF | TGTGCCAGCAGCTTCGGGACAGTCGAGGAAAAACTGTTTTTT
TRBJ2-7 | TRBV4-2 | . | TRBD2 | 16 | CASSPQLAGRSYEQYF | TGTGCCAGCAGCCCCCAACTAGCGGGTAGGTCCTACGAGCAGTACTTC
TRBJ1-4 | TRBV5-5 | . | TRBD1 | 14 | CASSWTGLNEKLFF | TGTGCCAGCAGCTGGACAGGCCTTAATGAAAAACTGTTTTTT